The clone carrying this TCR beta chain was seen more than once but under ten times. Its antigen is not identified. This sample is part of a study of cytomegalovirus exposure and HLA in healthy donors. This PCR relied on a set of 60 Vbeta primers and 13 Jbeta primers. Sequencing was performed with immunoSEQ multiplex PCR; in TCRdb, only in-frame clones are kept and a portion is missing. The sample yields 110,000 or so clones, 69% seen once. This CDR3 comprises 11 residues. The V and J ends lost 1 base and 9 bases respectively, with 10 bases between them. The germline V gene has CDR1 DFQATT and CDR2 SNEGSKA (reference sequence). Study observations and caveats: A few chains tied to CMV proved CMV antigen-specific in vitro. Exclusion applied to some V segments, including TRBV6-2 and TRBV6-3, as they were indistinguishable.

Sequencing was done on a sample of PBMCs. The sequence derives from a woman in her seventies in good health and CMV-seropositive. V gene TRBV20-1 combines with J gene TRBJ2-7; D gene uncertain. Here the CDR3 DNA reads TGCAGTGCTAGAGCATGGCAAAGGCAGTACTTC. Protein product: CSARAWQRQYF.